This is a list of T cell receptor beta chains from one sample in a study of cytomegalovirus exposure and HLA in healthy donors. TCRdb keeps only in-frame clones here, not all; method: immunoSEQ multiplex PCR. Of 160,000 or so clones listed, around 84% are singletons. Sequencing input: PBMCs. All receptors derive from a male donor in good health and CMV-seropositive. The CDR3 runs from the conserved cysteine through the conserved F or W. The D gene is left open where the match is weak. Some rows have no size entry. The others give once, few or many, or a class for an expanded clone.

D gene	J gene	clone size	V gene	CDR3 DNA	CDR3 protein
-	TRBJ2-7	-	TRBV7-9	TGTGCCAGCAGCTTTGCGGGTCGGGACGAGCAGTACTTC	CASSFAGRDEQYF
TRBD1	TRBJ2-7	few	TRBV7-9	TGTGCCAGCAGCTTCGGACAGGGGGCGATTGAGCAGTACTTC	CASSFGQGAIEQYF
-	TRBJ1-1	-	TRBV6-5	TGTGCCAGCAGGATGGACAGCATGAACACTGAAGCTTTCTTT	CASRMDSMNTEAFF
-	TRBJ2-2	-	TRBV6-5	TGTGCCAGCAGTTACTCCCACAGGGTGAACACCGGGGAGCTGTTTTTT	CASSYSHRVNTGELFF
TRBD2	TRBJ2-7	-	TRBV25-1	TGTGCCACCCGACGGGGGGAGGCTACCTACGAGCAGTACTTC	CATRRGEATYEQYF
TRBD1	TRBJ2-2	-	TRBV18	TGTGCCAGCTCATCAAGGGGGCCGGACACCGGGGAGCTGTTTTTT	CASSSRGPDTGELFF
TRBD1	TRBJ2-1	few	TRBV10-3	TGTGCCATCAGGGAACAGGGGGCCAGGAACAATGAGCAGTTCTTC	CAIREQGARNNEQFF
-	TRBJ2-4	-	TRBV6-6	TGTGCCAGCAACCAACAGGGAAACAGTCAGTACTTC	CASNQQGNSQYF
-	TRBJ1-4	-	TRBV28	TGTGCCAGCAGTGATAACCGTTCCGGGGAAAAACTGTTTTTT	CASSDNRSGEKLFF
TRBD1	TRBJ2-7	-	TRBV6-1	TGTGCCAGCAGCCGAACCGGGACAGGGGCCTACGAGCAGTACTTC	CASSRTGTGAYEQYF
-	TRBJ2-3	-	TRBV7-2	TGTGCCAGCAGCTTTGGACAAATCACAGATACGCAGTATTTT	CASSFGQITDTQYF
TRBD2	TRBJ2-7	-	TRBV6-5	TGTGCCAGCAGTAGGACTAGCGGAGCCTACGAGCAGTACTTC	CASSRTSGAYEQYF
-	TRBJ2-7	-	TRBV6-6	TGTGCCAGCAGCCTTGATACTTACGAGCAGTACTTC	CASSLDTYEQYF
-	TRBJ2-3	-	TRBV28	TGTGCCAGCAGTCGGAGGGGGCTAAACACAGATACGCAGTATTTT	CASSRRGLNTDTQYF
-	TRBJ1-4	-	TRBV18	TGTGCCAGCTCAATTAGAACAGGAGTTAATGAAAAACTGTTTTTT	CASSIRTGVNEKLFF
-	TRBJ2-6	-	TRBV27	TGTGCCAGCACGACAGGACACTCTGGGGCCAACGTCCTGACTTTC	CASTTGHSGANVLTF
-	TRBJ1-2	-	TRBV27	TGTGCCAGCAGTCCCGACAGGTGGCTCTATGGCTACACCTTC	CASSPDRWLYGYTF
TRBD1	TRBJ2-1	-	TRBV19	TGTGCCAGTAGGGGGACAGACTCCTACAATGAGCAGTTCTTC	CASRGTDSYNEQFF
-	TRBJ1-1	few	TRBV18	TGTGCCAGCTCACCATCTGATCTCAGGGAAGCTTTCTTT	CASSPSDLREAFF